A selection of T cell receptor beta chains follows, all from one sample in a study of blood T cell repertoires in COVID-19. Generated by immunoSEQ multiplex PCR, the TCRdb table keeps only in-frame clones and is missing some. The sample yields under 250,000 clones, 80% to 90% seen once. The specimen was peripheral blood. All receptors derive from a man aged 80 or over with acute or convalescent COVID-19. Both conserved end residues are part of each CDR3. Each record gives: J gene, V gene, clone size, D gene, CDR3 protein, CDR3 DNA. The D gene is left open where the match is weak. Expanded clones are given a class, and other clones once, few, many or no size at all.

TRBJ1-1	TRBV28	.	.	CASSSTEEAFF	TGTGCCAGCAGTTCGACAGAGGAAGCTTTCTTT
TRBJ2-5	TRBV14	.	.	CASSQDLRGTQYF	TGTGCCAGCAGCCAAGATCTCCGGGGGACCCAGTACTTC
TRBJ2-1	TRBV7-8	.	.	CASSPDRSEQFF	TGTGCCAGCAGCCCTGACAGGTCTGAGCAGTTCTTC
TRBJ1-1	TRBV27	.	.	CASRSGTPPNTEAFF	TGTGCCAGCAGATCCGGGACACCGCCGAACACTGAAGCTTTCTTT
TRBJ1-1	TRBV3-1/TRBV3-2	.	.	CASSQESRNTEAFF	TGTGCCAGCAGCCAAGAGAGTCGGAACACTGAAGCTTTCTTT
TRBJ2-2	TRBV6-5	.	TRBD1	CASKGTGINTGELFF	TGTGCCAGCAAGGGGACAGGGATTAACACCGGGGAGCTGTTTTTT
TRBJ2-2	TRBV19	.	TRBD1	CASRGQGANTGELFF	TGTGCCAGTAGGGGACAGGGGGCGAACACCGGGGAGCTGTTTTTT
TRBJ2-1	TRBV6-5	.	TRBD1	CASLRTGPSDEQFF	TGTGCCAGCCTCCGGACAGGTCCATCCGATGAGCAGTTCTTC
TRBJ1-3	TRBV11-1	.	.	CASSPRPELGNTIYF	TGTGCCAGCAGCCCTCGACCGGAGCTGGGAAACACCATATATTTT
TRBJ2-7	TRBV6-1	once	TRBD2	CASSEGFAGGYEQYF	TGTGCCAGCAGTGAGGGTTTTGCGGGAGGTTACGAGCAGTACTTC
TRBJ2-1	TRBV21-1	.	.	CASGSTGAFGNEQFF	TGTGCCAGCGGATCGACAGGGGCTTTTGGTAATGAGCAGTTCTTC
TRBJ2-5	TRBV5-1	.	.	CASSPGETQYF	TGCGCCAGCAGCCCGGGGGAGACCCAGTACTTC
TRBJ2-1	TRBV7-2	.	TRBD2	CASSLVLAGGNEQFF	TGTGCCAGCAGCTTAGTACTAGCGGGGGGGAATGAGCAGTTCTTC
TRBJ1-2	TRBV28	.	TRBD1	CASNAQFGTGHGYTF	TGTGCCAGCAATGCCCAGTTTGGGACAGGACATGGCTACACCTTC
TRBJ2-7	TRBV5-6	once	TRBD1	CASSLVAGGNYEQYF	TGTGCCAGCAGCTTGGTGGCAGGGGGCAACTACGAGCAGTACTTC
TRBJ1-2	TRBV5-6	.	TRBD1	CASSFFRSGGTYGYTF	TGTGCCAGCAGCTTTTTTAGGTCAGGGGGAACCTATGGCTACACCTTC
TRBJ2-1	TRBV9	.	TRBD2	CASSGGLEGEQFF	TGTGCCAGCAGCGGGGGACTAGAAGGTGAGCAGTTCTTC
TRBJ2-5	TRBV15	.	TRBD2	CATSRPAGTSGRGETQYF	TGTGCCACCAGCAGACCCGCCGGGACTAGCGGGAGGGGGGAGACCCAGTACTTC
TRBJ2-2	TRBV7-9	.	.	CASSPRGTSNTGELFF	TGTGCCAGCAGCCCCCGCGGAACCTCGAACACCGGGGAGCTGTTTTTT
TRBJ1-2	TRBV19	.	TRBD1	CASSSGQSSYGYTF	TGTGCCAGTAGCTCGGGACAGTCCTCCTATGGCTACACCTTC
TRBJ1-1	TRBV7-2	.	.	CASSVRGPTNTEAFF	TGTGCCAGCAGCGTCAGGGGTCCAACCAACACTGAAGCTTTCTTT
TRBJ1-5	TRBV5-8	.	TRBD1	CASSLMRGLVNQPQHF	TGTGCCAGCAGTTTGATGAGGGGGCTGGTCAATCAGCCCCAGCATTTT
TRBJ2-7	TRBV5-1	.	TRBD2	CASSLGPSGRETYYEQYF	TGCGCCAGCAGCTTGGGTCCTAGCGGGCGGGAAACGTACTACGAGCAGTACTTC
TRBJ2-1	TRBV7-3	.	.	CASSLTGVGNEQFF	TGTGCCAGCAGCTTAACTGGAGTCGGGAATGAGCAGTTCTTC
TRBJ2-1	TRBV7-9	.	.	CASSLRGQIDNEQFF	TGTGCCAGCAGCTTACGCGGACAGATCGACAATGAGCAGTTCTTC
TRBJ1-1	TRBV7-9	.	TRBD1	CASSLPGQGTEAFF	TGTGCCAGCAGCCTTCCGGGACAGGGGACGGAAGCTTTCTTT